The rows below give T cell receptor beta chains drawn from one sample of a study of CD8 T cells in Susac syndrome. TCRdb re-called the immunoSEQ multiplex PCR reads with MiXCR, one entry per CDR3 protein. The sample holds 300,000 to 350,000 distinct CDR3 sequences, about 91% seen once. The sample consisted of CD4+ T cells from PBMCs. Every receptor here comes from a human donor with multiple sclerosis. Both conserved end residues are part of each CDR3. Fields, in order: J gene, clone size, D gene, V gene, CDR3 protein, CDR3 DNA. D genes are given only for firm matches. Expanded clones are given a class, and other clones once, few, many or no size at all.

>TRBJ2-6|NA|NA|TRBV6-5
CATYSGANVLTF
TGTGCCACCTATTCTGGGGCCAACGTCCTGACTTTC
>TRBJ2-2|NA|NA|TRBV18
CASSPDLPGRNTGELFF
TGTGCCAGCTCACCTGATTTGCCCGGACGTAACACCGGGGAGCTGTTTTTT
>TRBJ1-5|NA|NA|TRBV4-1
CASSQGVTAYSNQPQHF
TGCGCCAGCAGCCAAGGGGTGACGGCCTATAGCAATCAGCCCCAGCATTTT
>TRBJ2-1|NA|NA|TRBV4-3
CASSQALWRAQQFF
TGCGCCAGCAGCCAGGCACTGTGGCGGGCACAGCAGTTCTTC
>TRBJ2-5|NA|TRBD2|TRBV27
CASGLAGHQETQYF
TGTGCCAGCGGACTAGCGGGGCACCAAGAGACCCAGTACTTC
>TRBJ1-1|NA|TRBD1|TRBV12-3/TRBV12-4
CASRSGGGYTEAFF
TGTGCCAGCAGATCAGGGGGGGGGTACACTGAAGCTTTCTTT
>TRBJ2-5|few|TRBD1|TRBV7-9
CASSRTGAETQYF
TGTGCCAGCAGCCGGACAGGGGCAGAGACCCAGTACTTC
>TRBJ2-6|once|TRBD2|TRBV7-3
CASSLSSGLAGAASSGANVLTF
TGTGCCAGCAGCTTATCCTCGGGACTAGCGGGGGCCGCTAGCTCTGGGGCCAACGTCCTGACTTTC
>TRBJ2-5|NA|NA|TRBV12-3/TRBV12-4
CASSSGSRLETQYF
TGTGCCAGCAGCTCAGGGTCTCGGCTGGAGACCCAGTACTTC
>TRBJ2-5|NA|TRBD1|TRBV15
CATRPNPGQPKQETQYF
TGTGCCACCAGGCCTAACCCGGGACAGCCGAAGCAAGAGACCCAGTACTTC
>TRBJ1-1|NA|NA|TRBV20-1
CSASPPAGSNTEAFF
TGCAGTGCCAGTCCCCCCGCAGGGTCGAACACTGAAGCTTTCTTT
>TRBJ2-1|NA|NA|TRBV7-2
CASSLRGRLAKDEQFF
TGTGCCAGCAGCTTGAGAGGTAGGCTAGCGAAGGATGAGCAGTTCTTC
>TRBJ2-7|NA|NA|TRBV3-1
CASSQAQGPSYEQYF
TGTGCCAGCAGCCAAGCGCAGGGGCCCTCCTACGAGCAGTACTTC
>TRBJ2-1|NA|TRBD2|TRBV5-4
CASTRGGPSSYNEQFF
TGTGCCAGCACCCGGGGGGGCCCCAGCTCCTACAATGAGCAGTTCTTC
>TRBJ1-4|NA|NA|TRBV29-1
CSVGDRWLGLFF
TGCAGCGTTGGAGACAGGTGGCTCGGACTGTTTTTT
>TRBJ1-2|NA|NA|TRBV11-2
CASSINNYGYTF
TGTGCCAGCAGCATTAATAACTATGGCTACACCTTC
>TRBJ2-1|few|TRBD2|TRBV2
CASSQLAGGYNEQFF
TGTGCCAGCAGTCAGCTAGCGGGGGGGTACAATGAGCAGTTCTTC
>TRBJ2-4|NA|NA|TRBV4-1
CASSPGGFKEAKNIQYF
TGCGCCAGCAGCCCCGGGGGCTTTAAGGAGGCCAAAAACATTCAGTACTTC
>TRBJ2-5|NA|TRBD2|TRBV29-1
CSVEPSGSEETQYF
TGCAGCGTTGAACCTAGCGGGAGTGAAGAGACCCAGTACTTC
>TRBJ2-7|NA|NA|TRBV6-2/TRBV6-3
CASSYNEGGEQYF
TGTGCCAGCAGTTACAACGAAGGCGGCGAGCAGTACTTC
>TRBJ2-6|once|NA|TRBV18
CASSPESGANVLTF
TGTGCCAGCTCACCGGAGTCTGGGGCCAACGTCCTGACTTTC
>TRBJ2-4|NA|TRBD1|TRBV7-9
CASSRGQGRLNIQYF
TGTGCCAGCAGCCGGGGACAGGGACGGTTAAACATTCAGTACTTC
>TRBJ2-7|NA|NA|TRBV20-1
CSARKSASYEQYF
TGCAGTGCTAGAAAATCAGCGTCCTACGAGCAGTACTTC
>TRBJ2-4|NA|TRBD2|TRBV7-2
CASSQAGTGNIQYF
TGTGCCAGCAGCCAAGCGGGAACAGGCAACATTCAGTACTTC
>TRBJ2-2|NA|NA|TRBV7-2
CASSRVQGNTGELFF
TGTGCCAGCAGCCGAGTCCAGGGGAACACCGGGGAGCTGTTTTTT
>TRBJ1-1|NA|TRBD1|TRBV19
CASSFDRVAFF
TGTGCCAGTAGTTTCGACAGGGTGGCTTTCTTT
>TRBJ2-1|NA|NA|TRBV5-4
CASSSILLGGSGNEQFF
TGTGCCAGCAGCTCCATATTACTCGGAGGTAGCGGCAATGAGCAGTTCTTC
>TRBJ2-3|NA|NA|TRBV6-6
CASSDSTLTDTQYF
TGTGCCAGCAGCGATTCTACCCTCACAGATACGCAGTATTTT
>TRBJ1-1|NA|TRBD1|TRBV20-1
CSASAGTGKRHTEAFF
TGCAGTGCGTCTGCCGGGACAGGGAAAAGACACACTGAAGCTTTCTTT
>TRBJ2-1|many|TRBD2|TRBV5-1
CASSRSGSSYNEQFF
TGTGCCAGCAGCCGTAGCGGGAGCTCCTACAATGAGCAGTTCTTC
>TRBJ1-2|once|NA|TRBV20-1
CSARDRDGYTF
TGCAGTGCTAGAGACAGGGATGGCTACACCTTC
>TRBJ1-2|NA|NA|TRBV20-1
CSALDPSYGYTF
TGCAGTGCTCTAGACCCTTCCTATGGCTACACCTTC
>TRBJ1-2|NA|NA|TRBV5-1
CASSLGPRDSYGYTF
TGCGCCAGCAGCTTGGGCCCCCGGGATAGCTATGGCTACACCTTC
>TRBJ2-2|NA|TRBD1|TRBV5-1
CASSLQGASHTGELFF
TGCGCCAGCAGCTTGCAGGGGGCAAGTCATACCGGGGAGCTGTTTTTT
>TRBJ1-5|once|NA|TRBV5-8
CASSPTTVRRPENSNQPQHF
TGTGCCAGCAGCCCTACCACCGTGAGACGGCCCGAAAATAGCAATCAGCCCCAGCATTTT
>TRBJ2-7|NA|TRBD1|TRBV2
CASSEAPRTGGYEQYF
TGTGCCAGCAGTGAAGCGCCTCGTACAGGGGGCTACGAGCAGTACTTC
>TRBJ1-2|NA|TRBD1|TRBV2
CASSGGQNFYGYTF
TGTGCCAGCAGTGGGGGACAGAATTTCTATGGCTACACCTTC